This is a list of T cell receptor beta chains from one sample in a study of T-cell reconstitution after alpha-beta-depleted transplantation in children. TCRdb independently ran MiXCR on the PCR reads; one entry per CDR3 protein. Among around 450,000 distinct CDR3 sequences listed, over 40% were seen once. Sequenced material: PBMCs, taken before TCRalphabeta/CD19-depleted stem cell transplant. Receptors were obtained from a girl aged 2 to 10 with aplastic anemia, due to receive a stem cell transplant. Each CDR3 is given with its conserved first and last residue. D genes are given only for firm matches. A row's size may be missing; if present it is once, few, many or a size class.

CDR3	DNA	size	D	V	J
CSVIRSQETQYF	TGCAGCGTTATAAGGAGTCAAGAGACCCAGTACTTC	many	-	TRBV29-1	TRBJ2-5
CSAPPRAGVGAFF	TGCAGTGCTCCTCCCCGGGCGGGGGTAGGAGCTTTCTTT	many	-	TRBV20-1	TRBJ1-1
CASRAGGEGHEQYF	TGCGCCAGCAGAGCCGGGGGAGAGGGCCACGAGCAGTACTTC	-	-	TRBV10-2	TRBJ2-7
CASSLGQGVQNTEAFF	TGTGCCAGCAGCCTGGGACAGGGGGTCCAGAACACTGAAGCTTTCTTT	many	TRBD1	TRBV7-9	TRBJ1-1
CASSQGTAQETQYF	TGTGCCAGCAGCCAAGGGACGGCCCAAGAGACCCAGTACTTC	-	-	TRBV4-2	TRBJ2-5
CRAPNRLAGGPDTQYF	TGCAGAGCTCCAAATCGACTAGCGGGAGGTCCAGATACGCAGTATTTT	-	TRBD2	TRBV20-1	TRBJ2-3
CASGTGPQETQYF	TGTGCCTCAGGGACAGGACCGCAAGAGACCCAGTACTTC	few	TRBD1	TRBV6-1	TRBJ2-5
CSARASGSGQETQYF	TGCAGTGCTAGGGCTAGCGGGAGCGGTCAAGAGACCCAGTACTTC	-	TRBD2	TRBV20-1	TRBJ2-5
CASSSTLETQYF	TGCGCCAGCAGCTCAACCTTAGAGACCCAGTACTTC	many	-	TRBV5-1	TRBJ2-5
CSGGASGRRETQYF	TGCAGTGGGGGGGCTAGCGGGAGAAGGGAGACCCAGTACTTC	-	TRBD2	TRBV20-1	TRBJ2-5
CASSPGLAGDYEQYF	TGTGCCAGCAGCCCCGGACTAGCAGGGGACTACGAGCAGTACTTC	once	TRBD2	TRBV5-3	TRBJ2-7
CASSLGRLAVPGELFF	TGTGCCAGCAGTTTAGGAAGACTCGCCGTTCCCGGGGAGCTGTTTTTT	-	-	TRBV12-3/TRBV12-4	TRBJ2-2
CASSPGEGDSYNEQFF	TGTGCCAGCTCACCAGGGGAGGGCGACTCCTACAATGAGCAGTTCTTC	-	TRBD2	TRBV18	TRBJ2-1
CSDAGLGGETQYF	TGCAGTGACGCGGGACTAGGGGGGGAGACCCAGTACTTC	few	TRBD2	TRBV20-1	TRBJ2-5
CSARRGQGKTEAFF	TGCAGTGCTAGGCGCGGACAGGGGAAAACTGAAGCTTTCTTT	-	TRBD1	TRBV20-1	TRBJ1-1
CASTVTGGFNEQFF	TGTGCCAGCACGGTGACAGGGGGCTTCAATGAGCAGTTCTTC	-	TRBD1	TRBV7-9	TRBJ2-1
CASSGTGTEKLFF	TGTGCCAGTAGCGGGACAGGGACTGAAAAACTGTTTTTT	few	TRBD1	TRBV28	TRBJ1-4